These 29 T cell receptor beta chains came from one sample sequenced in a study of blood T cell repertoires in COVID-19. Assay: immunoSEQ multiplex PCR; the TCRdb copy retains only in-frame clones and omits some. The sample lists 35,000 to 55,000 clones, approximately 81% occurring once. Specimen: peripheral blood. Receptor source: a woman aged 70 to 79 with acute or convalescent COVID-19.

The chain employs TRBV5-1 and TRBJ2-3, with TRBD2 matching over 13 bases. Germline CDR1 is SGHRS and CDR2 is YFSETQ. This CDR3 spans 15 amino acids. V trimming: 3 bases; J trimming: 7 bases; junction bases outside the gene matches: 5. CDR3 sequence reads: CASSSGLAGLYTQYF. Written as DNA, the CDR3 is TGCGCCAGCAGCTCGGGACTAGCGGGATTGTATACGCAGTATTTT.

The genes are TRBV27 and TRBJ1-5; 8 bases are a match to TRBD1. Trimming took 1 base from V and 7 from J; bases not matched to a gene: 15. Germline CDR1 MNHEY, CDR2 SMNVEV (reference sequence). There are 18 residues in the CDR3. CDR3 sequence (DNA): TGTGCCAGCAGTTTATACAACCCTGGGACAGGCAGAGTCCAGCCCCAGCATTTT. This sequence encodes CASSLYNPGTGRVQPQHF.

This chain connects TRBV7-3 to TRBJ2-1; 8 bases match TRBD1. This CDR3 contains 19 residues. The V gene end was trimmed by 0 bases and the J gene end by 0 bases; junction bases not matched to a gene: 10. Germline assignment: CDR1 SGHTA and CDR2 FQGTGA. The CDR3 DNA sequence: TGTGCCAGCAGCTTAACAGCAGGGGGCATGTGGAGCTCCTACAATGAGCAGTTCTTC. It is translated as CASSLTAGGMWSSYNEQFF.

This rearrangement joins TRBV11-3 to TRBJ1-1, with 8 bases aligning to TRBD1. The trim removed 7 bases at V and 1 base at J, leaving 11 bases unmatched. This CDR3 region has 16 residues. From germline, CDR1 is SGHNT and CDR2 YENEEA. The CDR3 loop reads CASKINQGARNTEAFF. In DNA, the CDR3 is TGTGCCAGCAAAATAAACCAGGGGGCGAGGAACACTGAAGCTTTCTTT.

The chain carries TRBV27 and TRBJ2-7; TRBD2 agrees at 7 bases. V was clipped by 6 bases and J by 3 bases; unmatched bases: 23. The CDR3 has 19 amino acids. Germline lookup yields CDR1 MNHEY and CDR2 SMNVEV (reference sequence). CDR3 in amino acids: CASSRPLTISSGKVYEQYF. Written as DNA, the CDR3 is TGTGCCAGCAGCCGACCACTTACTATCTCGAGCGGGAAAGTCTACGAGCAGTACTTC.

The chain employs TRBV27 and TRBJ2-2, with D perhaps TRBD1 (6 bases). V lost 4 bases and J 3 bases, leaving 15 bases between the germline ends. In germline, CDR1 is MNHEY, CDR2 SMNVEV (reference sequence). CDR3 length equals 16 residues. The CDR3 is CASSYGSRGYTGELFF. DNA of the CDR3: TGTGCCAGCAGTTATGGTAGCAGGGGCTACACCGGGGAGCTGTTTTTT.

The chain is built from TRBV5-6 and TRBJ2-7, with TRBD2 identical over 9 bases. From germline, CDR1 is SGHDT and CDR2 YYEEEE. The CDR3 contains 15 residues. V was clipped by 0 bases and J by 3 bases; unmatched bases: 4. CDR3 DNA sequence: TGTGCCAGCAGCTTGGGACTAGCGGCCCTCTACGAGCAGTACTTC. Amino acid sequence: CASSLGLAALYEQYF.

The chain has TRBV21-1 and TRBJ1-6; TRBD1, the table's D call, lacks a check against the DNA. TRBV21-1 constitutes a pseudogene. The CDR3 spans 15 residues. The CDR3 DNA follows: TGTGCCAGCACCAAATACAGGGGATTCAATTCACCCCTCCACTTT. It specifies CASTKYRGFNSPLHF.

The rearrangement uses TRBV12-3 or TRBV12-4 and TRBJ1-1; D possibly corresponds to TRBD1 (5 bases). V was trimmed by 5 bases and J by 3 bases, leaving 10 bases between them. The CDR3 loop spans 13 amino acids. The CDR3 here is CASSHRGDTEAFF. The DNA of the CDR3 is TGTGCCAGCAGTCATCGGGGGGACACTGAAGCTTTCTTT.

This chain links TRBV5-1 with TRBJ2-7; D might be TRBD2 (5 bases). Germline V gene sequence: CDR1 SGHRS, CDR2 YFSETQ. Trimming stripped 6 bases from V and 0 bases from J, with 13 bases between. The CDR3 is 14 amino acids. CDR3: CASKEEPTSYEQYF. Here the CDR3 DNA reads TGCGCCAGCAAGGAGGAACCTACCTCCTACGAGCAGTACTTC.

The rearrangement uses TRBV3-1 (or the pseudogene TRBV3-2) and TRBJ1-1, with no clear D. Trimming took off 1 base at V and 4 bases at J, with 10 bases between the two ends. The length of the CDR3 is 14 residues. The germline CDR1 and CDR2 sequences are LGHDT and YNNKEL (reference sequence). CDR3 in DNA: TGTGCCAGCAGCCAAGTCGGGGTGGGCACTGAAGCTTTCTTT. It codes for CASSQVGVGTEAFF.

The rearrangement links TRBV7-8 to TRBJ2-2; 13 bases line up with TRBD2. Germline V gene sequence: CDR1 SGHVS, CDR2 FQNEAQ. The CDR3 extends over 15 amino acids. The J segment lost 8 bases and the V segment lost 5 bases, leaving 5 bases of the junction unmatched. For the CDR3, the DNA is TGTGCCAGCAGCCGGACTAGCGGGAGAACAGGGGAGCTGTTTTTT. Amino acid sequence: CASSRTSGRTGELFF. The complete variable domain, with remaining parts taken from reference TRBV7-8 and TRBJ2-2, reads GAGVSQSPRYKVAKRGQDVALRCDPISGHVSLFWYQQALGQGPEFLTYFQNEAQLDKSGLPSDRFFAERPEGSVSTLKIQRTQQEDSAVYLCASSRTSGRTGELFFGEGSRLTVL.

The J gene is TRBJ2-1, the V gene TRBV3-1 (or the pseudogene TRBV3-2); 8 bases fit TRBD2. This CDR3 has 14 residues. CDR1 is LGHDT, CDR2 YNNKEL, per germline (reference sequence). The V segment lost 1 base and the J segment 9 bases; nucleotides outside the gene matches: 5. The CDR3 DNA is TGTGCCAGCAGCCAAGCAGCGGGGGCAGTTGAGCAGTTCTTC. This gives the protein CASSQAAGAVEQFF.

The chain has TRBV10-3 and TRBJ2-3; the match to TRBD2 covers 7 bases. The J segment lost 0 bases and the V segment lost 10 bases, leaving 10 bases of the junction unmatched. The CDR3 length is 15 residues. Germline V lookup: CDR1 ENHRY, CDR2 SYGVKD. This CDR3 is CATLRDYQSTDTQYF. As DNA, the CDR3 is TGTGCCACCCTCCGGGACTACCAAAGCACAGATACGCAGTATTTT.

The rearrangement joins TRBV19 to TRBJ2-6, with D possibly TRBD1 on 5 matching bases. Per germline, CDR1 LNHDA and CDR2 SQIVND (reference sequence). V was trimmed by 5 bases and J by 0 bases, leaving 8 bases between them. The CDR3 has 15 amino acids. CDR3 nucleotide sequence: TGTGCCAGTAGTTCGGACACCTCTGGGGCCAACGTCCTGACTTTC. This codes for CASSSDTSGANVLTF.

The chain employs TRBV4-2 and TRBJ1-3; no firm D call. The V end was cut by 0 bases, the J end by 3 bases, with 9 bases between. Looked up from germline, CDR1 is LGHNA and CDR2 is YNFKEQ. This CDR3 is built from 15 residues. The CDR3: CASSQDFSSGNTIYF. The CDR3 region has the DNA TGTGCCAGCAGCCAAGATTTTAGTAGTGGAAACACCATATATTTT.

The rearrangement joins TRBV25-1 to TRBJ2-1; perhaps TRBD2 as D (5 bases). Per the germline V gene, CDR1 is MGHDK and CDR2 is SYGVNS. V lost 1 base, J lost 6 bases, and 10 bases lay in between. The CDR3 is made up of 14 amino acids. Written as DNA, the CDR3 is TGTGCCAGCAGTGAATTTGGGAGTTTCAATGAGCAGTTCTTC. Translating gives CASSEFGSFNEQFF.

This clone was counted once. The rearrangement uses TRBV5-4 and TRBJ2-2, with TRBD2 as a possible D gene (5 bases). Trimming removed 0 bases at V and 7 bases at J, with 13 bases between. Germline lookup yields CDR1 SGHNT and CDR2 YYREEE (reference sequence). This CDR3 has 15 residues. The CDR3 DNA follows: TGTGCCAGCAGCTTGGAGGTGGGAGAGGGCGGGGAGCTGTTTTTT. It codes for CASSLEVGEGGELFF. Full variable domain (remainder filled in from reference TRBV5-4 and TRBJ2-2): ETGVTQSPTHLIKTRGQQVTLRCSSQSGHNTVSWYQQALGQGPQFIFQYYREEENGRGNFPPRFSGLQFPNYSSELNVNALELDDSALYLCASSLEVGEGGELFFGEGSRLTVL.

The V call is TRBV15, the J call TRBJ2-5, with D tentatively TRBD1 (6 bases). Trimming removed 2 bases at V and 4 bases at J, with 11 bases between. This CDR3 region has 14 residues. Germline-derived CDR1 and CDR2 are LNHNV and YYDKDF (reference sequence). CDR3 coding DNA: TGTGCCACCAGCAGAACAGGGCCCTCAGAGACCCAGTACTTC. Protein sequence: CATSRTGPSETQYF.

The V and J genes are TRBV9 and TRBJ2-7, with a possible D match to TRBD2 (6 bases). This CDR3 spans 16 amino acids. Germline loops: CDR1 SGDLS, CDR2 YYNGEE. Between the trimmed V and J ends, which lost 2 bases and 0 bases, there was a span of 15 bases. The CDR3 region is CASSVNVGGSSYEQYF. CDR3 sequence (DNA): TGTGCCAGCAGCGTTAACGTTGGAGGGAGCTCCTACGAGCAGTACTTC.

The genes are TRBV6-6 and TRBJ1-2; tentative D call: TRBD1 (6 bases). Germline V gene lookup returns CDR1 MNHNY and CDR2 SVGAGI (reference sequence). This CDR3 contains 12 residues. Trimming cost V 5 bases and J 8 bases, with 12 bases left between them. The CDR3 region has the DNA TGTGCCAGCAGTCCACAGGGTCTAGGCTACACCTTC. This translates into CASSPQGLGYTF.

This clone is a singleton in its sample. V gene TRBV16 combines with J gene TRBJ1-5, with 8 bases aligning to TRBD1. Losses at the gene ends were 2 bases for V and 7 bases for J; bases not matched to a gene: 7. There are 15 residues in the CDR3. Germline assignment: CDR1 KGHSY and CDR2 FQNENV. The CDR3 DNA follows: TGTGCCAGCAGCCAAACGACAGGGGCAAGGCAGCCCCAGCATTTT. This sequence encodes CASSQTTGARQPQHF.

The CDR3 nucleotides read TGTGCCAGCAGCCCAGGAGGACAGGGAATTAATTCACCCCTCCACTTT. It specifies CASSPGGQGINSPLHF. The chain uses TRBV11-3 and TRBJ1-6; 8 bases are a match to TRBD1. The germline V gene encodes CDR1 SGHNT and CDR2 YENEEA. V lost 5 bases to trimming and J lost 6 bases; unmatched junction nucleotides: 9. The CDR3 has 16 amino acids.

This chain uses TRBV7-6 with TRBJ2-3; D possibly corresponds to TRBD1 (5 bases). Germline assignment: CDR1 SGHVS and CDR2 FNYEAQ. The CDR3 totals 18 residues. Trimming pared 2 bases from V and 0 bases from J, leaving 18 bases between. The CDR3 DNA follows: TGTGCCAGCAGCTTACTCTCTCAGACAGCTACTAGCACAGATACGCAGTATTTT. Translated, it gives CASSLLSQTATSTDTQYF.

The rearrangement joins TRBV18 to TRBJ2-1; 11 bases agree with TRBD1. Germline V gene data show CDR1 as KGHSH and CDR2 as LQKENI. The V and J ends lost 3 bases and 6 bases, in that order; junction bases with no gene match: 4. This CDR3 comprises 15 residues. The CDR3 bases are TGTGCCAGCTCACCGGGACAGGGGGTTTTCAATGAGCAGTTCTTC. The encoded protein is CASSPGQGVFNEQFF.

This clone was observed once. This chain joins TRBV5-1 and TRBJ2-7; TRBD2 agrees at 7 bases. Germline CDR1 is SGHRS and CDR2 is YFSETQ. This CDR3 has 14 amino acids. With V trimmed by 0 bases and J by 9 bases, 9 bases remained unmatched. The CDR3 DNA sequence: TGCGCCAGCAGCTTGGAGGGCGGGAGCTTTGCGCAGTACTTC. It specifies CASSLEGGSFAQYF. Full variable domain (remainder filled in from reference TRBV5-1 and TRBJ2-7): KAGVTQTPRYLIKTRGQQVTLSCSPISGHRSVSWYQQTPGQGLQFLFEYFSETQRNKGNFPGRFSGRQFSNSRSEMNVSTLELGDSALYLCASSLEGGSFAQYFGPGTRLTVT.

CDR3 DNA: TGTGCCAGCAGTTTTCGGTTCATTTCACCCCTCCACTTT. Residues: CASSFRFISPLHF. The chain carries TRBV28 and TRBJ1-6; D gene ambiguous. V was shortened by 3 bases and J by 9 bases, with 9 bases between the two germline ends. Germline assignment: CDR1 MDHEN and CDR2 SYDVKM. The CDR3 length is 13 residues. Full variable domain (missing parts from reference TRBV28 and TRBJ1-6): DVKVTQSSRYLVKRTGEKVFLECVQDMDHENMFWYRQDPGLGLRLIYFSYDVKMKEKGDIPEGYSVSREKKERFSLILESASTNQTSMYLCASSFRFISPLHFGNGTRLTVT.

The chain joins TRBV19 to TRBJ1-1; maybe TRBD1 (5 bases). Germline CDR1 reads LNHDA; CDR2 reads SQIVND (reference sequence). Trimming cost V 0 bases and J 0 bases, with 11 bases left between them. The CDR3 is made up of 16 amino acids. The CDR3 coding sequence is TGTGCCAGTAGTATAGATTGGCGGGGCATGAACACTGAAGCTTTCTTT. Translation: CASSIDWRGMNTEAFF. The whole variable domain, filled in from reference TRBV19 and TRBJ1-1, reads DGGITQSPKYLFRKEGQNVTLSCEQNLNHDAMYWYRQDPGQGLRLIYYSQIVNDFQKGDIAEGYSVSREKKESFPLTVTSAQKNPTAFYLCASSIDWRGMNTEAFFGQGTRLTVV.

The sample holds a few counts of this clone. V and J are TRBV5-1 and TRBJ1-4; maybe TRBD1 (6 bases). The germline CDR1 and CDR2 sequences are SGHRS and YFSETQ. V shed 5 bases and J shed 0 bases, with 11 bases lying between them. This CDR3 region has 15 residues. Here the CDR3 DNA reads TGCGCCAGCAGTTCGACAGGAGCAACTAATGAAAAACTGTTTTTT. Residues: CASSSTGATNEKLFF.